The 6 T cell receptor beta chains below all came from one sample that was sequenced in a study of blood T cell repertoires in COVID-19. Sequencing was performed with immunoSEQ multiplex PCR; in TCRdb, only in-frame clones are kept and a portion is missing. This sample has approximately 150,000 clones, with roughly nine tenths found just once. Source material: peripheral blood. The receptors were sampled from a human donor in a cohort sampled during active COVID-19.

The chain carries TRBV5-1 and TRBJ1-1, with 7 positions matching TRBD1. Germline lookup yields CDR1 SGHRS and CDR2 YFSETQ. The trim removed 4 bases at V and 4 bases at J, leaving 7 bases unmatched. CDR3 length: 14 amino acids. Written as DNA, the CDR3 is TGCGCCAGCAGCGAGGACCACAGGGGCACTGAAGCTTTCTTT. Its translation: CASSEDHRGTEAFF. The complete variable domain, with remaining parts taken from reference TRBV5-1 and TRBJ1-1, reads KAGVTQTPRYLIKTRGQQVTLSCSPISGHRSVSWYQQTPGQGLQFLFEYFSETQRNKGNFPGRFSGRQFSNSRSEMNVSTLELGDSALYLCASSEDHRGTEAFFGQGTRLTVV.

The CDR3 spells CASSTRRGNGYTF. The CDR3, as DNA: TGTGCCAGCAGTACCCGACGGGGGAATGGCTACACCTTC. The chain combines TRBV12-3 or TRBV12-4 with TRBJ1-2, with a tentative D call TRBD1 (5 bases). V was trimmed by 5 bases and J by 6 bases, leaving 13 bases between them. This CDR3 is 13 amino acids long.

V and J are TRBV7-9 and TRBJ1-4; 9 bases are shared with TRBD1. This CDR3 contains 15 residues. The germline gives CDR1 SEHNR, CDR2 FQNEAQ (reference sequence). Trimming at V came to 5 bases and at J to 6 bases, leaving 7 bases not matched to a gene. This chain's CDR3 is CASSLNRDRDEKLFF. CDR3 nucleotides: TGTGCCAGCAGCCTAAACCGGGACAGGGATGAAAAACTGTTTTTT.

This chain connects TRBV11-2 to TRBJ1-4; 7 bases agree with TRBD1. This CDR3 spans 16 amino acids. CDR1 SGHAT and CDR2 FQNNGV come from the germline V gene. V dropped 2 bases and J dropped 8; count of bases not matched to a gene: 11. CDR3 in amino acids: CASSLFSTGAGEKLFF. The CDR3 DNA is TGTGCCAGCAGCTTATTCTCTACAGGGGCAGGAGAAAAACTGTTTTTT.

In DNA, the CDR3 is TGTGCCAGCAGCGTAGGAGATCCGAAGCGTTACACCTTC. It is translated as CASSVGDPKRYTF. The chain couples TRBV9 to TRBJ1-2; no firm D call. The CDR3 length is 13 residues. The germline V gene has CDR1 SGDLS and CDR2 YYNGEE. With 0 bases removed from V and 11 bases from J, the gap between germline ends came to 14 bases.

This chain uses TRBV6-6 with TRBJ1-5, with D possibly TRBD1 on 6 matching bases. The CDR3 is made up of 12 amino acids. Germline CDR1 reads MNHNY; CDR2 reads SVGAGI (reference sequence). Deletions cut 7 bases from V and 5 bases from J, with 9 bases between. Here the CDR3 reads CASNRVDQPQHF. CDR3 in DNA: TGTGCCAGCAACAGGGTAGATCAGCCCCAGCATTTT.